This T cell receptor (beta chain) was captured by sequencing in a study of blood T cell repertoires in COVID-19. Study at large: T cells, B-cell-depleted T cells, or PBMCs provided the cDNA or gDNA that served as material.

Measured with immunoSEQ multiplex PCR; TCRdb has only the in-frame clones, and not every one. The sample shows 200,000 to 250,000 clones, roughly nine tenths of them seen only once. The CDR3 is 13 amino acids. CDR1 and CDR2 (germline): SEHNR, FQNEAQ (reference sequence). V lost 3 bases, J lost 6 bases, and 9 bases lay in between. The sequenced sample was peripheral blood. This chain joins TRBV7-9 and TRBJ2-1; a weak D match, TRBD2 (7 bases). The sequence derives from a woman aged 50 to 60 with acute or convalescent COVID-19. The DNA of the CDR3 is TGTGCCAGCAGCTTTGGGGGGGCCAATGAGCAGTTCTTC. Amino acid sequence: CASSFGGANEQFF.